The sample holds many counts of the clone carrying this T cell receptor beta chain. The antigen is unknown. These data belong to a study of neurological immune-mediated disorders. Study-level results: The absence of shared CDR3 amino acid sequences among expanded clones across subjects suggests private repertoires in all groups. It was HTLV-1-associated myelopathy that showed the most TCR clonal expansion, while multiple sclerosis showed the least, falling below healthy controls.

5'RACE with 10-nucleotide random UMIs produced the cDNA. TCRdb redid the calling of the 5' RACE reads with MiXCR, one entry per CDR3 protein. The sample includes about 90,000 distinct CDR3 sequences, roughly 13% of them seen just once. The V segment lost 4 bases and the J segment 6 bases; nucleotides outside the gene matches: 15. Germline V gives CDR1 SGHRS, CDR2 YFSETQ. This CDR3 has 17 amino acids. The time point is: longitudinal time-point 2. A total of 2 million PBMCs stored at -80 degrees C provided the unsorted libraries. The sample comprised PBMCs. The receptor comes from a female donor with HTLV-1-associated myelopathy (HAM/TSP). V usage is TRBV5-1 and J usage is TRBJ2-2; TRBD2 aligns across 7 bases. The CDR3 DNA is TGCGCCAGCAGCCCATGGATGGGAGGGTCGCGGGCCGGGGAGCTGTTTTTT. The encoded protein is CASSPWMGGSRAGELFF. The full variable domain, its missing parts supplied by reference TRBV5-1 and TRBJ2-2, is KAGVTQTPRYLIKTRGQQVTLSCSPISGHRSVSWYQQTPGQGLQFLFEYFSETQRNKGNFPGRFSGRQFSNSRSEMNVSTLELGDSALYLCASSPWMGGSRAGELFFGEGSRLTVL.